The 30 T cell receptor beta chains given below trace back to one sample, sequenced in a study of T cell repertoires in cytomegalovirus infection. MiXCR was run by TCRdb on the reads, yielding one entry per CDR3 protein. The sample yields approximately 500,000 distinct CDR3 sequences, approximately 15% seen once. Sequencing used CD8+ T cells from PBMCs. The receptor set was obtained from a human donor in good health (CMV status not recorded). Some clones in this sample may be carry-over from other donors' samples.

This clonotype has at least ten counts. The chain recombines TRBV7-8 with TRBJ2-7, with 8 bases lining up with TRBD2. This CDR3 contains 14 residues. The ends lost 1 base at V and 5 bases at J; junction bases unmatched: 4. Germline V gene sequence: CDR1 SGHVS, CDR2 FQNEAQ. CDR3 sequence (DNA): TGTGCCAGCAGCTTAGGTGGTAGCGGGAACGAGCAGTACTTC. Translating it yields CASSLGGSGNEQYF.

This clonotype was counted only a few times. In DNA, the CDR3 is TGTGCCAGCAGTCACCGGGACCTCCTCACAGATACGCAGTATTTT. Translated: CASSHRDLLTDTQYF. The V gene is TRBV28, the J gene TRBJ2-3; D tentatively reads TRBD1 or TRBD2 (5 bases each). CDR1 is MDHEN and CDR2 is SYDVKM in the germline V gene. Trimming removed 5 bases from V and 2 bases from J, with 14 bases in between. CDR3 size: 15 residues. Full variable domain (missing parts from reference TRBV28 and TRBJ2-3): DVKVTQSSRYLVKRTGEKVFLECVQDMDHENMFWYRQDPGLGLRLIYFSYDVKMKEKGDIPEGYSVSREKKERFSLILESASTNQTSMYLCASSHRDLLTDTQYFGPGTRLTVL.

The chain has TRBV5-4 and TRBJ1-6, with TRBD1 matching 8 bases. The V segment lost 7 bases and the J segment 5 bases; nucleotides outside the gene matches: 11. Germline V gene sequence: CDR1 SGHNT, CDR2 YYREEE (reference sequence). This CDR3 is built from 16 residues. In DNA form, the CDR3 reads TGTGCCAGCGCGGAGACAGGGGAATTACATAATTCACCCCTCCACTTT. This encodes CASAETGELHNSPLHF.

This clonotype came up many times. The chain recombines TRBV7-3 with TRBJ2-3; 7 positions match TRBD1. CDR1 and CDR2 (germline): SGHTA, FQGTGA. CDR3 length equals 17 residues. With 1 base clipped from V and 1 base from J, the junction kept 8 bases outside the gene matches. The CDR3 coding sequence is TGTGCCAGCAGCTTAAGGACAGGCGAAGGGGGCACAGATACGCAGTATTTT. This sequence encodes CASSLRTGEGGTDTQYF.

The table lists this clonotype with a few counts. The V gene is TRBV19, the J gene TRBJ2-1; D uncertain. CDR3 length: 13 amino acids. CDR1 is LNHDA, CDR2 SQIVND, per germline (reference sequence). V was trimmed by 1 base and J by 5 bases, leaving 6 bases between them. The CDR3 nucleotides are TGTGCCAGTAGTATAGCAGTAAACAATGAGCAGTTCTTC. The encoded protein is CASSIAVNNEQFF. Based on the CDR3 plus reference TRBV19 and TRBJ2-1, the full variable domain is DGGITQSPKYLFRKEGQNVTLSCEQNLNHDAMYWYRQDPGQGLRLIYYSQIVNDFQKGDIAEGYSVSREKKESFPLTVTSAQKNPTAFYLCASSIAVNNEQFFGPGTRLTVL.

This clonotype was seen many times. The V gene is TRBV5-5, the J gene TRBJ2-6; D uncertain. Deletions cut 5 bases from V and 4 bases from J, with 13 bases between. Germline V gene lookup returns CDR1 SGHKS and CDR2 YYEKEE (reference sequence). The CDR3 totals 15 residues. The CDR3 sequence is CASSSPPWGANVLTF. The CDR3 bases are TGTGCCAGCAGTTCCCCTCCGTGGGGGGCCAACGTCCTGACTTTC. The full variable domain, with the rest looked up from reference TRBV5-5 and TRBJ2-6, is DAGVTQSPTHLIKTRGQQVTLRCSPISGHKSVSWYQQVLGQGPQFIFQYYEKEERGRGNFPDRFSARQFPNYSSELNVNALLLGDSALYLCASSSPPWGANVLTFGAGSRLTVL.

The chain carries TRBV27 and TRBJ2-7, with D perhaps TRBD1 or TRBD2 (6 bases each). V lost 1 base and J lost 3, with 10 bases in between. The CDR3 spans 14 residues. Per the germline V gene, CDR1 is MNHEY and CDR2 is SMNVEV (reference sequence). DNA for the CDR3: TGTGCCAGCAGTTTATTTGGGGGGCGCTACGAGCAGTACTTC. It specifies CASSLFGGRYEQYF.

V usage is TRBV27 and J usage is TRBJ2-2; 8 bases align to TRBD1. CDR1 is MNHEY, CDR2 SMNVEV, per germline (reference sequence). The J segment lost 7 bases and the V segment lost 6 bases, leaving 4 bases of the junction unmatched. CDR3 length: 13 amino acids. CDR3 bases: TGTGCCAGCAGGGCCGGGACAGGCGGGGAGCTGTTTTTT. As protein: CASRAGTGGELFF.

This clonotype was seen ten or more times. The chain recombines TRBV7-2 with TRBJ2-7; D ambiguous. V was pared by 5 bases and J by 3 bases, with 11 bases between. Per germline, CDR1 SGHTA and CDR2 FQGNSA. This CDR3 has 13 residues. DNA of the CDR3: TGTGCCAGCAGCCCCTCAGATCTCTACGAGCAGTACTTC. Its translation: CASSPSDLYEQYF.

This clonotype appeared many times. J is TRBJ1-5 and V is TRBV19; D is unresolved. The CDR3 consists of 14 residues. The V end was cut by 3 bases, the J end by 2 bases, with 8 bases between. Germline CDR1 LNHDA, CDR2 SQIVND (reference sequence). The DNA of the CDR3 is TGTGCCAGTAGTATGTACAGCGGCAATCAGCCCCAGCATTTT. Translating it yields CASSMYSGNQPQHF.

This clonotype was seen more than once but under ten times. V usage is TRBV10-3 and J usage is TRBJ2-1, with TRBD2 as a possible D gene (6 bases). The CDR3 length is 15 residues. The V end was cut by 2 bases, the J end by 10 bases, with 18 bases between. Germline CDR1 is ENHRY and CDR2 is SYGVKD. CDR3 nucleotide sequence: TGTGCCATCAGTGAGATAGCGGACACCCACGGGGAGCAGTTCTTC. It specifies CAISEIADTHGEQFF.

The table lists this clonotype with many counts. The chain joins TRBV6-1 to TRBJ2-7; possible D gene TRBD2, 7 bases. Per the germline V gene, CDR1 is MNHNS and CDR2 is SASEGT. The CDR3 runs to 17 residues. The germline V and J ends were trimmed by 7 bases and 0 bases, with 22 bases remaining between them. CDR3 nucleotide sequence: TGTGCCAGCACTCCCCGGGAGGACAGCCCTATCTCCTACGAGCAGTACTTC. Translating it yields CASTPREDSPISYEQYF.

This clonotype has ten or more counts. This chain joins TRBV7-9 and TRBJ2-3; TRBD2 matches at 8 bases. The CDR3 runs to 16 residues. J gave up 2 bases and V 1 base, and 5 bases lay outside the gene matches. CDR1 and CDR2 from the germline V gene are SEHNR and FQNEAQ (reference sequence). The CDR3 sequence is CASSLEIAGPTDTQYF. CDR3 nucleotides: TGTGCCAGCAGCTTAGAGATAGCGGGGCCCACAGATACGCAGTATTTT.

In this sample, this clonotype turned up many times. The CDR3 sequence: CASSPTGYSRNTIYF. The CDR3 DNA reads as TGTGCCAGCAGCCCAACGGGCTATTCACGAAACACCATATATTTT. J is TRBJ1-3 and V is TRBV7-8; D remains ambiguous. This CDR3 region has 15 residues. Germline V CDR1 and CDR2: SGHVS, FQNEAQ. Trimming took 5 bases from V and 5 from J, leaving 16 bases between them.

CDR3 sequence reads: CACRVRGLNTEAFF. In DNA form, the CDR3 reads TGTGCCTGCCGAGTACGGGGGCTGAACACTGAAGCTTTCTTT. The chain couples TRBV6-5 to TRBJ1-1, with D possibly being TRBD1 (6 bases). This CDR3 region has 14 residues. Germline V CDR1 and CDR2: MNHEY, SVGAGI. Trimming removed 11 bases at V and 0 bases at J, with 16 bases between.

This clonotype was counted ten times or more. This chain uses TRBV20-1 with TRBJ1-3; D is unclear. V lost 6 bases, J lost 2 bases, and 11 bases lay in between. This CDR3 contains 13 residues. The germline gives CDR1 DFQATT, CDR2 SNEGSKA (reference sequence). CDR3 protein: CSAVELAGNTIYF. CDR3 in DNA: TGCAGTGCGGTGGAATTGGCTGGAAACACCATATATTTT.

Comment on this clonotype: A much larger clonotype is one base distant, so this may be a read error. The chain couples TRBV5-4 to TRBJ2-6; TRBD1 is a possible D gene (6 bases). V was trimmed by 4 bases and J by 2 bases, leaving 7 bases between them. CDR3 length equals 14 residues. CDR1 SGHNT and CDR2 YYREEE come from the germline V gene (reference sequence). CDR3 DNA sequence: TGTGCCAGCAGCGGGGGCCCTGGGGCCAACGTCCTGACTTTC. Amino acids: CASSGGPGANVLTF.

This clonotype was detected ten times or more. The chain couples TRBV4-1 to TRBJ2-1; unclear D gene. The CDR3 runs 14 residues. The germline gives CDR1 MGHRA, CDR2 YSYEKL. Between the trimmed V and J ends, which lost 0 bases and 3 bases, there was a span of 6 bases. The CDR3 region has the DNA TGCGCCAGCAGCCAAGAGAGCGACTACAATGAGCAGTTCTTC. Protein: CASSQESDYNEQFF.

This clonotype was counted ten times or more. The gene calls are TRBV4-1 and TRBJ1-4; a possible D gene is TRBD1 (5 bases). The V end was cut by 2 bases, the J end by 8 bases, with 15 bases between. This CDR3 is 15 amino acids long. CDR1 is MGHRA, CDR2 YSYEKL, per germline. Here the CDR3 reads CASSQTGTVREKLFF. CDR3 coding DNA: TGCGCCAGCAGCCAAACCGGGACCGTAAGAGAAAAACTGTTTTTT.

V is TRBV20-1 and J is TRBJ2-7; no clear D. Germline values: CDR1 DFQATT, CDR2 SNEGSKA (reference sequence). V lost 1 base and J lost 3, with 7 bases in between. The CDR3 sequence is 12 residues long. The CDR3 region has the DNA TGCAGTGCTAGAGGTCCCGTCTACGAGCAGTACTTC. The encoded protein is CSARGPVYEQYF.

The rearrangement uses TRBV20-1 and TRBJ1-2; 8 bases line up with TRBD1. Germline V gene data show CDR1 as DFQATT and CDR2 as SNEGSKA (reference sequence). The CDR3 sequence is 13 residues long. The junction had 5 bases not matched to a gene; V was cut back by 5 bases and J by 3 bases. The CDR3 reads CSAAPTGDYGYTF. As DNA, the CDR3 is TGCAGTGCTGCACCGACAGGGGACTATGGCTACACCTTC.

The chain joins TRBV25-1 to TRBJ2-7, with TRBD1 matching 11 bases. Germline CDR1 MGHDK, CDR2 SYGVNS. This CDR3 is built from 14 residues. V was pared by 5 bases and J by 5 bases, with 5 bases of the junction left unmatched. CDR3 loop: CASSPWDRGNEQYF. The DNA for the CDR3 is TGTGCCAGCAGTCCATGGGACAGGGGGAACGAGCAGTACTTC.

The J gene is TRBJ2-1, the V gene TRBV2, with 7 positions matching TRBD1. The V gene end was trimmed by 1 base and the J gene end by 3 bases; junction bases not matched to a gene: 6. The CDR3 consists of 16 residues. Germline V gene lookup returns CDR1 SNHLY and CDR2 FYNNEI. CDR3 residues: CASSEVSQGDYNEQFF. CDR3 bases: TGTGCCAGCAGTGAAGTAAGCCAGGGGGACTACAATGAGCAGTTCTTC. Based on the CDR3 plus reference TRBV2 and TRBJ2-1, the full variable domain is EPEVTQTPSHQVTQMGQEVILRCVPISNHLYFYWYRQILGQKVEFLVSFYNNEISEKSEIFDDQFSVERPDGSNFTLKIRSTKLEDSAMYFCASSEVSQGDYNEQFFGPGTRLTVL.

The chain recombines TRBV7-6 with TRBJ2-7, with D tentatively TRBD1 (6 bases). The germline V gene has CDR1 SGHVS and CDR2 FNYEAQ. Trimming took off 7 bases at V and 3 bases at J, with 13 bases between the two ends. This CDR3 region has 13 residues. The CDR3 is CASIETGHYEQYF. CDR3 bases: TGTGCCAGCATCGAAACAGGGCACTACGAGCAGTACTTC.

As for this clonotype: This could be a read error, since a much larger clone is one nucleotide away. CDR3 nucleotides: TGTACCAGCAAACAGAGTCCCCGAGATACGCAGTATTTT. It is translated as CTSKQSPRDTQYF. The J gene is TRBJ2-3, the V gene TRBV7-9; no reliable D call. Germline CDR1 and CDR2: SEHNR and FQNEAQ (reference sequence). The CDR3 sequence is 13 residues long.

This clonotype came up a few times. CDR3 loop: CASSRSGTGIYEQYF. The CDR3 bases are TGTGCCAGCAGCAGATCCGGGACAGGGATCTACGAGCAGTACTTC. V is TRBV9 and J is TRBJ2-7, with TRBD1 matching 9 bases. The CDR3 covers 15 residues. Trimming removed 4 bases from V and 3 bases from J; junction bases left unmatched: 8. The germline V gene has CDR1 SGDLS and CDR2 YYNGEE.

The chain carries TRBV15 and TRBJ2-2; D not certain. V lost 0 bases and J lost 6, with 11 bases in between. This CDR3 has 15 amino acids. Germline V gene lookup returns CDR1 LNHNV and CDR2 YYDKDF (reference sequence). The CDR3 nucleotides read TGTGCCACCAGCAGAGATAACCAGGCCTCCGGGGAGCTGTTTTTT. Translated: CATSRDNQASGELFF.

The sample holds a few counts of this clonotype. V and J are TRBV7-9 and TRBJ1-3; D remains unclear. This CDR3 comprises 15 residues. Germline V lookup: CDR1 SEHNR, CDR2 FQNEAQ (reference sequence). Trimming took off 3 bases at V and 1 base at J, with 10 bases between the two ends. CDR3 amino acids: CASSFSRESGNTIYF. The DNA for the CDR3 is TGTGCCAGCAGCTTTTCGAGGGAGTCTGGAAACACCATATATTTT.

This clonotype came up many times. This chain joins TRBV15 and TRBJ2-1, with 7 bases aligning to TRBD1. The ends lost 8 bases at V and 7 bases at J; junction bases unmatched: 5. The length of the CDR3 is 12 residues. Germline assignment: CDR1 LNHNV and CDR2 YYDKDF (reference sequence). This CDR3 reads CATGDRDNEQFF. For the CDR3, the DNA is TGTGCCACCGGCGACAGGGATAATGAGCAGTTCTTC.

In this sample, this clonotype turned up many times. The chain joins TRBV10-3 to TRBJ2-5; D perhaps matches TRBD2 (7 bases). Germline V gene sequence: CDR1 ENHRY, CDR2 SYGVKD. V lost 5 bases to trimming and J lost 3 bases, with 19 bases between them. This CDR3 has 16 residues. In nucleotides, the CDR3 is TGTGCCATCAGTACAAGCTTACAGGGAGGGGAAGAGACCCAGTACTTC. Protein product: CAISTSLQGGEETQYF.